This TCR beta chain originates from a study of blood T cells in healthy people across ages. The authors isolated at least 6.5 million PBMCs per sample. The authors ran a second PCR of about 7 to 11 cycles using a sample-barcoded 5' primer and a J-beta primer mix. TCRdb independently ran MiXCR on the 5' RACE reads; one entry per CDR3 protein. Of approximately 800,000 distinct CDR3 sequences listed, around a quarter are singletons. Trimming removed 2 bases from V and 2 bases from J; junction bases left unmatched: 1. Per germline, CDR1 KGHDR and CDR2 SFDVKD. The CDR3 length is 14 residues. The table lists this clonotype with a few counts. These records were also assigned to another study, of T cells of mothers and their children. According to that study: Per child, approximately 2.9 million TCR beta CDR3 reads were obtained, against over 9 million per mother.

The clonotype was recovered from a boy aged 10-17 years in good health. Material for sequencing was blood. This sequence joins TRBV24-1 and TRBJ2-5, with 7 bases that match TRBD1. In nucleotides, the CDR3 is TGTGCCACCAGTGATTGGGGACAGCAAGAGACCCAGTACTTC. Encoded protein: CATSDWGQQETQYF.